These T cell receptor beta chains were read from a single sample in a study of cytomegalovirus exposure and HLA in healthy donors. Clones were sequenced by immunoSEQ multiplex PCR, and TCRdb holds only the in-frame ones, with some missing. The sample yields more than 150,000 clones, about 81% seen once. Input material: PBMCs. All receptors come from a woman aged 30 to 39 in good health and CMV-seronegative. Both conserved end residues are part of each CDR3. The D gene is left open where the match is weak. Expanded clones get a size class; other rows say once, few or many, or leave the size out.

D,J,size,V,CDR3,DNA
-,TRBJ2-7,few,TRBV9,CASSPIGSSYEQYF,TGTGCCAGCAGCCCCATAGGGAGCTCCTACGAGCAGTACTTC
TRBD2,TRBJ2-1,-,TRBV5-1,CASRTSDSYNEQFF,TGCGCCAGCAGGACTAGCGATTCCTACAATGAGCAGTTCTTC
-,TRBJ1-3,-,TRBV18,CASSPGQSSGNTIYF,TGTGCCAGCTCACCAGGACAGAGCTCTGGAAACACCATATATTTT
-,TRBJ2-7,-,TRBV27,CASTDRDYEQYF,TGTGCCAGTACAGACCGTGACTACGAGCAGTACTTC
-,TRBJ2-1,-,TRBV29-1,CSVSTVSYNEQFF,TGCAGCGTTTCTACAGTCTCCTACAATGAGCAGTTCTTC
-,TRBJ2-7,-,TRBV4-1,CASSQVRSPSYEQYF,TGCGCCAGCAGCCAAGTGAGAAGCCCGTCCTACGAGCAGTACTTC
TRBD2,TRBJ2-1,-,TRBV6-5,CATTLAGGLGEQFF,TGTGCCACAACTCTAGCGGGGGGGCTTGGTGAGCAGTTCTTC
-,TRBJ2-7,-,TRBV28,CASSLTISGLTYEQYF,TGTGCCAGCAGTTTAACGATTTCAGGCCTAACCTACGAGCAGTACTTC
TRBD1,TRBJ1-5,once,TRBV5-6,CASSLRQGVGPQHF,TGTGCCAGCAGCCTGCGACAGGGTGTAGGCCCCCAGCATTTT
TRBD2,TRBJ2-3,once,TRBV19,CASSIRLRLAGGYTDTQYF,TGTGCCAGTAGTATCCGACTCCGACTAGCGGGGGGCTACACAGATACGCAGTATTTT
-,TRBJ2-7,-,TRBV19,CASSITPRTGNYEQYF,TGTGCCAGTAGTATAACCCCACGGACTGGGAACTACGAGCAGTACTTC
TRBD1,TRBJ2-1,-,TRBV7-9,CSSWDRGNEQFF,TGTTCCAGCTGGGACAGGGGGAATGAGCAGTTCTTC
TRBD2,TRBJ2-1,-,TRBV30,CAWSGLALQFF,TGTGCCTGGAGTGGACTAGCTCTGCAGTTCTTC
-,TRBJ1-6,once,TRBV7-9,CASSLPTGTTLHF,TGTGCCAGCAGCCTCCCAACTGGTACCACCCTCCACTTT
TRBD1,TRBJ1-1,-,TRBV4-1,CASSQPGTGNTEAFF,TGCGCCAGCAGCCAACCCGGGACAGGGAACACTGAAGCTTTCTTT
-,TRBJ2-7,-,TRBV6-1,CASSDLRAANEQYF,TGTGCCAGCAGCGATCTGAGGGCCGCCAACGAGCAGTACTTC
-,TRBJ2-5,-,TRBV27,CASRGLGQETQYF,TGTGCCAGCAGGGGACTGGGACAAGAGACCCAGTACTTC
TRBD2,TRBJ2-3,-,TRBV29-1,CSVGLAEPTSTDTQYF,TGCAGCGTTGGTCTAGCGGAGCCAACTAGCACAGATACGCAGTATTTT
-,TRBJ1-4,once,TRBV5-6,CASSLSGARNEKLFF,TGTGCCAGCAGCTTAAGCGGGGCTAGAAATGAAAAACTGTTTTTT
-,TRBJ2-7,-,TRBV7-3,CASSSFPGLPYEQYF,TGTGCCAGCAGCTCGTTCCCGGGACTCCCCTACGAGCAGTACTTC
-,TRBJ1-5,-,TRBV28,CASSLAPNQPQHF,TGTGCCAGCAGTTTGGCCCCGAATCAGCCCCAGCATTTT
-,TRBJ2-5,-,TRBV2,CASSGTGLSYQETQYF,TGTGCCAGCAGCGGTACGGGACTTTCGTACCAAGAGACCCAGTACTTC
TRBD1,TRBJ2-2,-,TRBV6-5,CASTQTGGDTGELFF,TGTGCCAGCACCCAGACAGGGGGCGACACCGGGGAGCTGTTTTTT
-,TRBJ2-5,-,TRBV2,CASSVQSRRETQYF,TGTGCCAGCAGTGTTCAAAGCAGGAGGGAGACCCAGTACTTC
TRBD1,TRBJ2-7,-,TRBV18,CASSPQGTGTYEQYF,TGTGCCAGCTCACCACAGGGGACAGGGACCTACGAGCAGTACTTC
-,TRBJ1-6,few,TRBV19,CASSISLGGSSSPLHF,TGTGCCAGTAGTATAAGCCTCGGGGGTTCGAGTTCACCCCTCCACTTT
-,TRBJ2-5,-,TRBV7-2,CASSLSGPKETQYF,TGTGCCAGCAGCTTAAGCGGCCCAAAGGAGACCCAGTACTTC
TRBD2,TRBJ2-3,-,TRBV19,CASSVAGSRDTQYF,TGTGCCAGTAGTGTAGCGGGATCTCGAGATACGCAGTATTTT
TRBD1,TRBJ1-1,-,TRBV4-2,CASSQDPGTGANTEAFF,TGTGCCAGCAGCCAAGACCCCGGGACAGGCGCGAACACTGAAGCTTTCTTT
TRBD2,TRBJ2-5,few,TRBV19,CASSVTSGRKTQYF,TGTGCCAGTAGTGTAACTAGCGGGAGGAAGACCCAGTACTTC
-,TRBJ2-7,-,TRBV6-1,CASSGASQLTYEQYF,TGTGCCAGCAGTGGAGCCTCTCAGTTAACCTACGAGCAGTACTTC
-,TRBJ1-5,-,TRBV4-1,CASSFGHSNQPQHF,TGCGCCAGCAGCTTCGGACATTCCAATCAGCCCCAGCATTTT
TRBD1,TRBJ1-1,-,TRBV2,CASSNPGQEAFF,TGTGCCAGCTCGAATCCGGGACAGGAAGCTTTCTTT
TRBD2,TRBJ2-5,-,TRBV7-8,CASSLGLADQETQYF,TGTGCCAGCAGCTTGGGACTAGCGGACCAAGAGACCCAGTACTTC
-,TRBJ2-7,few,TRBV7-9,CSSSKGVEQYF,TGTTCCAGCAGCAAAGGGGTCGAGCAGTACTTC
TRBD1,TRBJ1-1,-,TRBV4-1,CASSQEPTRTGNEAFF,TGCGCCAGCAGCCAAGAACCTACTAGGACAGGTAATGAAGCTTTCTTT
-,TRBJ2-3,-,TRBV19,CASTITGTDTQYF,TGTGCCAGTACCATCACAGGCACAGATACGCAGTATTTT
TRBD2,TRBJ2-7,-,TRBV27,CASSLKAGESYEQYF,TGTGCCAGCAGTTTAAAAGCGGGGGAGTCCTACGAGCAGTACTTC
-,TRBJ1-3,once,TRBV7-6,CASSLSVTDFSGNTIYF,TGTGCCAGCAGCTTAAGTGTTACCGACTTTTCTGGAAACACCATATATTTT
TRBD1,TRBJ2-7,-,TRBV10-3,CAIKRQGDLLYEQYF,TGTGCCATCAAGAGACAGGGGGACCTTCTCTACGAGCAGTACTTC
-,TRBJ1-5,-,TRBV28,CASSPGSQPQHF,TGTGCCAGCAGCCCGGGGAGTCAGCCCCAGCATTTT
-,TRBJ1-5,-,TRBV6-1,CASSELWGHQPQHF,TGTGCCAGCAGTGAACTTTGGGGCCATCAGCCCCAGCATTTT
-,TRBJ2-1,once,TRBV7-8,CASEEYPSSYNEQFF,TGTGCCAGCGAGGAGTACCCGAGCTCCTACAATGAGCAGTTCTTC
-,TRBJ2-7,-,TRBV19,CASSIMGGMTYEQYF,TGTGCCAGTAGTATTATGGGCGGGATGACCTACGAGCAGTACTTC
TRBD1,TRBJ2-1,-,TRBV4-1,CASSQPRQGYNEQFF,TGCGCCAGCAGCCAGCCCAGACAGGGATACAATGAGCAGTTCTTC
-,TRBJ1-1,-,TRBV27,CATGPNTEAFF,TGTGCCACAGGGCCGAACACTGAAGCTTTCTTT
TRBD2,TRBJ2-7,-,TRBV11-2,CASSQGLQTSYEQYF,TGTGCCAGCAGCCAGGGACTACAAACTTCCTACGAGCAGTACTTC
-,TRBJ2-7,few,TRBV5-1,CASSFGQGNYEQYF,TGCGCCAGCAGCTTTGGGCAGGGCAACTACGAGCAGTACTTC
-,TRBJ1-2,-,TRBV9,CASSVGGSHYGYTF,TGTGCCAGCAGCGTAGGGGGCAGCCACTATGGCTACACCTTC
-,TRBJ2-2,-,TRBV7-9,CASSRGGAGELFF,TGTGCCAGCAGCCGCGGAGGCGCCGGGGAGCTGTTTTTT
TRBD2,TRBJ2-1,-,TRBV6-5,CASSYRLAGVNEQFF,TGTGCCAGCAGTTACAGGCTAGCGGGAGTCAATGAGCAGTTCTTC
TRBD1,TRBJ2-7,-,TRBV4-3,CASSQGTGGVYEQYF,TGCGCCAGCAGCCAGGGGACAGGGGGGGTCTACGAGCAGTACTTC
-,TRBJ1-3,-,TRBV7-9,CASSLAQSISGNTIYF,TGTGCCAGCAGCTTAGCTCAGTCCATCTCTGGAAACACCATATATTTT
TRBD1,TRBJ2-3,-,TRBV11-2,CASSSGTGADTQYF,TGTGCCAGCAGCTCGGGAACAGGGGCAGATACGCAGTATTTT
TRBD2,TRBJ2-3,-,TRBV5-1,CASSWVAGGPTDTQYF,TGCGCCAGCAGCTGGGTAGCGGGGGGCCCCACAGATACGCAGTATTTT